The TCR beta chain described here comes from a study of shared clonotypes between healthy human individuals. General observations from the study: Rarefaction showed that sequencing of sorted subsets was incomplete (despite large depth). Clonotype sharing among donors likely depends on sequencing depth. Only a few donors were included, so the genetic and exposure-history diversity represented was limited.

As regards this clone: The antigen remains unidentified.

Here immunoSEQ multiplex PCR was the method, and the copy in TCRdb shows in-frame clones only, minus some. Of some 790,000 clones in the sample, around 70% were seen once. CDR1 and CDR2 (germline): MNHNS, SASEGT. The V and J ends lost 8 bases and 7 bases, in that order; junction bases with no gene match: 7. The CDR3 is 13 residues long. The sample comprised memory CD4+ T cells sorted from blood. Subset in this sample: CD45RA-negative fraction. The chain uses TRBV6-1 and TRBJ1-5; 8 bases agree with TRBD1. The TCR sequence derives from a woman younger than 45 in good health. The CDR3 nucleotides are TGTGCCAGCGAGGACAGGGCGGTCCAGCCCCAGCATTTT. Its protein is CASEDRAVQPQHF.